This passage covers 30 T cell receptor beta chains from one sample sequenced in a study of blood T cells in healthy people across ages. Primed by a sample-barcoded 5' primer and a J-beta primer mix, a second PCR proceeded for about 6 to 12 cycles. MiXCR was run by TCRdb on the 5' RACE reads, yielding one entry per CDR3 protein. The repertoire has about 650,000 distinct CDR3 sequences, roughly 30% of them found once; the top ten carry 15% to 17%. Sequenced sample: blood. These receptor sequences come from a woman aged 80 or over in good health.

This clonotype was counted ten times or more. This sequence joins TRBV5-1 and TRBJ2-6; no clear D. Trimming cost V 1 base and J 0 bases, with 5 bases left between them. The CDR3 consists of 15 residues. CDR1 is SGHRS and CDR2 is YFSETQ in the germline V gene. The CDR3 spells CASSLQSSGANVLTF. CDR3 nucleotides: TGCGCCAGCAGCTTGCAGAGCTCTGGGGCCAACGTCCTGACTTTC.

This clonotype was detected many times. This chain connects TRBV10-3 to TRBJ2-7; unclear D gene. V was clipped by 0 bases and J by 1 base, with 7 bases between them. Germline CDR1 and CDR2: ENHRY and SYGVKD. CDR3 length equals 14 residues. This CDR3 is CAISESVESYEQYF. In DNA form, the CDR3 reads TGTGCCATCAGTGAGTCGGTGGAGTCCTACGAGCAGTACTTC.

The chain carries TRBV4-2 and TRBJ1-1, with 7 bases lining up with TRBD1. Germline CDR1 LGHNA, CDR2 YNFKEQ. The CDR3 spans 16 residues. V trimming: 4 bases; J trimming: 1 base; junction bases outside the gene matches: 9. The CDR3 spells CASSLSARQGNTEAFF. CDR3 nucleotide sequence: TGTGCCAGCAGCCTGTCTGCTCGACAGGGGAACACTGAAGCTTTCTTT.

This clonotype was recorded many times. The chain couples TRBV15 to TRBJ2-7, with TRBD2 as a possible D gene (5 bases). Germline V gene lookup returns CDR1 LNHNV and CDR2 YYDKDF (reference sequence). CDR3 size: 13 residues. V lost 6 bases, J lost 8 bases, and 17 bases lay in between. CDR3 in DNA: TGTGCCACCAGGAGGGAACCAGGAGCCCAGCAGTACTTC. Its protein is CATRREPGAQQYF.

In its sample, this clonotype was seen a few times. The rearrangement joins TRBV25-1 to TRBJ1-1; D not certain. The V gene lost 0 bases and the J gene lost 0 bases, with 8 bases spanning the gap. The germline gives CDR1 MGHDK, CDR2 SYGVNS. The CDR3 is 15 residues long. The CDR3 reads CASSEYSSVNTEAFF. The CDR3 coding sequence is TGTGCCAGCAGTGAATATTCTTCAGTGAACACTGAAGCTTTCTTT.

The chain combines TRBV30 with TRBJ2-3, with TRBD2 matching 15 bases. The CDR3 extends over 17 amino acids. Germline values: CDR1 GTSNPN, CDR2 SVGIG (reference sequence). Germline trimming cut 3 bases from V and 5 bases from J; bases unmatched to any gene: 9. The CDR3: CAWSPIGLAGGEDTQYF. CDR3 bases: TGTGCCTGGAGCCCCATTGGACTAGCGGGGGGGGAAGATACGCAGTATTTT.

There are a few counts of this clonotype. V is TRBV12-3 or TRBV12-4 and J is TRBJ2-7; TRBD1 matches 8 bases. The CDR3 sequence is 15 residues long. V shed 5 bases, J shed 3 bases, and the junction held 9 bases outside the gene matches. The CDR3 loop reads CASSATRGLGYEQYF. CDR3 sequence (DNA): TGTGCCAGCAGTGCCACCAGGGGGCTTGGCTACGAGCAGTACTTC.

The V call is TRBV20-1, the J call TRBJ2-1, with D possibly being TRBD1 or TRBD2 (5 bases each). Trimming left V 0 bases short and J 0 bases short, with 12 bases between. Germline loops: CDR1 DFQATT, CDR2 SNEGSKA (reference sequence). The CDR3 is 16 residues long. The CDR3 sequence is CSARDTTRGSYNEQFF. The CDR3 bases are TGCAGTGCTAGAGATACGACGAGGGGCTCCTACAATGAGCAGTTCTTC.

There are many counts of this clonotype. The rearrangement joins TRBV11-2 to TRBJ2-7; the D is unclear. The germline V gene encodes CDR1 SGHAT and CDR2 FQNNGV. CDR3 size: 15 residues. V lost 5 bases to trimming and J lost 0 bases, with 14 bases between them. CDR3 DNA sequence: TGTGCCAGCAGCCCTGAACCAACCAACTCCTACGAGCAGTACTTC. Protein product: CASSPEPTNSYEQYF.

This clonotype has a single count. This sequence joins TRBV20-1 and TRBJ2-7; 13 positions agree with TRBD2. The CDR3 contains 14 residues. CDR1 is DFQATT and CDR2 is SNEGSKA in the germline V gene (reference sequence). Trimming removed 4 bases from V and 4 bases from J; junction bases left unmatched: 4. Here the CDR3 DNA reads TGCAGTGCTACCTGGACTAGCGGGAGTTACGAGCAGTACTTC. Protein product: CSATWTSGSYEQYF.

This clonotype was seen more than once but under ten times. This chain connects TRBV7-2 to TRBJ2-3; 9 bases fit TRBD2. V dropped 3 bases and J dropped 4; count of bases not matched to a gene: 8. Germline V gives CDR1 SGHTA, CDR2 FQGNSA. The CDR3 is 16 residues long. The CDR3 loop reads CASSLASGKGADTQYF. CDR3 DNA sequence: TGTGCCAGCAGCTTGGCTAGCGGGAAAGGCGCAGATACGCAGTATTTT.

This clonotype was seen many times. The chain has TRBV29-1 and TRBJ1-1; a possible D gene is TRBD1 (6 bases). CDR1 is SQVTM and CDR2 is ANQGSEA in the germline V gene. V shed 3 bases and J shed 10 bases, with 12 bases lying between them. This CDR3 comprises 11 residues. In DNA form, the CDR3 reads TGCAGCGTTGAGGTCGGGGACATAGCTTTCTTT. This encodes CSVEVGDIAFF. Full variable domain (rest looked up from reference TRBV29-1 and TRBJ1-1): SAVISQKPSRDICQRGTSLTIQCQVDSQVTMMFWYRQQPGQSLTLIATANQGSEATYESGFVIDKFPISRPNLTFSTLTVSNMSPEDSSIYLCSVEVGDIAFFGQGTRLTVV.

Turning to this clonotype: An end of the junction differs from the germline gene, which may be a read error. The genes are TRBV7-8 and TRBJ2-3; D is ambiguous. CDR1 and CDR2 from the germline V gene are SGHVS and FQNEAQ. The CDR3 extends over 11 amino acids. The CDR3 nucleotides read TGTGTCAGCAGCAACACAGATACGCAGTATTTT. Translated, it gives CVSSNTDTQYF.

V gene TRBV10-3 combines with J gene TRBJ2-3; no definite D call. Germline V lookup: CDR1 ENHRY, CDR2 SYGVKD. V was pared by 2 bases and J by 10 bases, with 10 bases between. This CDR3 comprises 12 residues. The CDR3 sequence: CAISEDFLPQYF. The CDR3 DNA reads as TGTGCCATCAGTGAGGACTTCTTGCCGCAGTATTTT.

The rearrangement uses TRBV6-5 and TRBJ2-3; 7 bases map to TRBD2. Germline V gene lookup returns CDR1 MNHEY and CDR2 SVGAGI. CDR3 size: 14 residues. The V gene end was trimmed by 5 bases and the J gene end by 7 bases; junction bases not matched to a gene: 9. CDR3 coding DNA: TGTGCCAGCAGTGTATCGGGCGGGGGAAATACGCAGTATTTT. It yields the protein CASSVSGGGNTQYF.

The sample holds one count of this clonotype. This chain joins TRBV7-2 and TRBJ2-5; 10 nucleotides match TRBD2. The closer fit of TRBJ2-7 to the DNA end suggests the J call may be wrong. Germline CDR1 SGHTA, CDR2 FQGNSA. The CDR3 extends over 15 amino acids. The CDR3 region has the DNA TGTGCCAGCAGAAGAATCGTAGCGGGGGGTTACGAGCAGTACTTC. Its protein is CASRRIVAGGYEQYF.

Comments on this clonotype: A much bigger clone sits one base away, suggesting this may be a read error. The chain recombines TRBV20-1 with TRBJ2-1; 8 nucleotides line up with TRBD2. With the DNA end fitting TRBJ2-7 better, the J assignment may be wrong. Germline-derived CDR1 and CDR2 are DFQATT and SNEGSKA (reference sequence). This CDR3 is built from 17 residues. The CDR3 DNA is TGCAGTGCTAGAGATCTCGGCGGGGGGCACAAATACAATGAGCAGTACTTC. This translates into CSARDLGGGHKYNEQYF.

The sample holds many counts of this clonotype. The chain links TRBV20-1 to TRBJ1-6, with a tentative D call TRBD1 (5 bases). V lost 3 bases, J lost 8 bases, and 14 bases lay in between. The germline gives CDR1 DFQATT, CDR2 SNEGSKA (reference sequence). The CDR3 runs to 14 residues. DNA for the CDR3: TGCAGTGCTAGGTCCACAGGAAGCGATTCACCCCTCCACTTT. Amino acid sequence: CSARSTGSDSPLHF.

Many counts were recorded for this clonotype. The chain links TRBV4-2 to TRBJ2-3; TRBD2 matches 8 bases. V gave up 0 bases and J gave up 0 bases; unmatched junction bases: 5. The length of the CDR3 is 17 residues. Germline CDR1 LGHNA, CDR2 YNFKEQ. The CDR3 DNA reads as TGTGCCAGCAGCCAAGATGAACTAGCGGCAAGCACAGATACGCAGTATTTT. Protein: CASSQDELAASTDTQYF.

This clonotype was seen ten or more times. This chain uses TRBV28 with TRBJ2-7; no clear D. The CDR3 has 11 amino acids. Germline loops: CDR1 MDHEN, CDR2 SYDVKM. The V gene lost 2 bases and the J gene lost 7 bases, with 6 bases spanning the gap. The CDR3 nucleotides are TGTGCCAGCAGTTTACAGGAAGAGCAGTACTTC. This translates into CASSLQEEQYF. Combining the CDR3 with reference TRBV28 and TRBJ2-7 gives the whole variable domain DVKVTQSSRYLVKRTGEKVFLECVQDMDHENMFWYRQDPGLGLRLIYFSYDVKMKEKGDIPEGYSVSREKKERFSLILESASTNQTSMYLCASSLQEEQYFGPGTRLTVT.

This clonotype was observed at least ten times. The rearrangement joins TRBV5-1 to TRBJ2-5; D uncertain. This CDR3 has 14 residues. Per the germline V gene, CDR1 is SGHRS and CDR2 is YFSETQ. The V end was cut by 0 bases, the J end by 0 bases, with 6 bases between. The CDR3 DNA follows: TGCGCCAGCAGCTTGGGAGACTACCAAGAGACCCAGTACTTC. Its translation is CASSLGDYQETQYF.

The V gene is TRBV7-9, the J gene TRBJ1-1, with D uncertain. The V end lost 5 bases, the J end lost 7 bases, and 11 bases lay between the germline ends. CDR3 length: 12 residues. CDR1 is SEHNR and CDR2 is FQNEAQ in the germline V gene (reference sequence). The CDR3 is CASSPGGNEAFF. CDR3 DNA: TGTGCCAGCAGCCCCGGTGGGAATGAAGCTTTCTTT.

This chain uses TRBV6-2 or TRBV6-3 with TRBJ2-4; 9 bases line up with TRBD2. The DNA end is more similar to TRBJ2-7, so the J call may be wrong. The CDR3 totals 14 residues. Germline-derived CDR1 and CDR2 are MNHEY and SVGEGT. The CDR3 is CATRGRTSVHEQYF. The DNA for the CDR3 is TGTGCCACCAGGGGTAGGACTAGCGTCCACGAGCAGTACTTC.

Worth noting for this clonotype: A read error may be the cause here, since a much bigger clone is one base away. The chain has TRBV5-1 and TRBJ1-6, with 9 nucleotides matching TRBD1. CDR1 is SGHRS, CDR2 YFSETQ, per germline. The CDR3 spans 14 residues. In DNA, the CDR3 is TGCGCCAGCAGAAGGGACAGGGTCGAATCACCCCGCCACTTT. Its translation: CASRRDRVESPRHF.

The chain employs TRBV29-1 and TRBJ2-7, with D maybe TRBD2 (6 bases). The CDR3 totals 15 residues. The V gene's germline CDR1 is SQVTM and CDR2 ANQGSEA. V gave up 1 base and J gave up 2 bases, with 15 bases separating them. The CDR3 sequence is CSVEGGSGETYEQYF. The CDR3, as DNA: TGCAGCGTTGAAGGAGGTTCGGGAGAGACCTACGAGCAGTACTTC.

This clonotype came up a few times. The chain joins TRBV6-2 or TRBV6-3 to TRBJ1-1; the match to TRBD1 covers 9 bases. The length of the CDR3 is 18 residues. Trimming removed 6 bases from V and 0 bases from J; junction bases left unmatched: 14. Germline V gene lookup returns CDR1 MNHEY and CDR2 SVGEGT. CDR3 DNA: TGTGCCAGCAGCCTTCACACAGGGGGCTTCGGAATGAACACTGAAGCTTTCTTT. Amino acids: CASSLHTGGFGMNTEAFF.

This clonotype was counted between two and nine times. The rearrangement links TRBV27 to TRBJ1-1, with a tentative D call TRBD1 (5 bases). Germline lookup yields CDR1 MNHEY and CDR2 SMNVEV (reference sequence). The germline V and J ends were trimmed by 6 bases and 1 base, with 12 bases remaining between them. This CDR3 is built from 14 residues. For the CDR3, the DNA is TGTGCCAGCAGGAGTGGAGGGACGAACACTGAAGCTTTCTTT. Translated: CASRSGGTNTEAFF.

CDR3 in DNA: TGCAGTGCTAGTACCGGACCCGGCGGGGGGACAGATACGCAGTATTTT. Its translation is CSASTGPGGGTDTQYF. The rearrangement joins TRBV20-1 to TRBJ2-3; 8 nucleotides align to TRBD2. The V gene end was trimmed by 3 bases and the J gene end by 3 bases; junction bases not matched to a gene: 11. Germline V lookup: CDR1 DFQATT, CDR2 SNEGSKA (reference sequence). CDR3 length equals 16 residues.

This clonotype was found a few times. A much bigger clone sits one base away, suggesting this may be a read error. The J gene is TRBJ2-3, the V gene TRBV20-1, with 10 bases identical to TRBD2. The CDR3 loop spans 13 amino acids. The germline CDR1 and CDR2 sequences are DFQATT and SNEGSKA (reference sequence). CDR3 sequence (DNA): TGCAGTGCCCGGACTAGCGGTACAGATTCGCAGTATTTT. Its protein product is CSARTSGTDSQYF.

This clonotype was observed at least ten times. The CDR3, as DNA: TGTGCCAGCAGTGGAGACAGGGGGACTGACTACAATGAGCAGTTCTTC. Translation gives CASSGDRGTDYNEQFF. The V gene is TRBV25-1, the J gene TRBJ2-1; TRBD1 matches at 9 bases. The CDR3 extends over 16 amino acids. With V trimmed by 4 bases and J by 3 bases, 7 bases remained unmatched. Germline assignment: CDR1 MGHDK and CDR2 SYGVNS.